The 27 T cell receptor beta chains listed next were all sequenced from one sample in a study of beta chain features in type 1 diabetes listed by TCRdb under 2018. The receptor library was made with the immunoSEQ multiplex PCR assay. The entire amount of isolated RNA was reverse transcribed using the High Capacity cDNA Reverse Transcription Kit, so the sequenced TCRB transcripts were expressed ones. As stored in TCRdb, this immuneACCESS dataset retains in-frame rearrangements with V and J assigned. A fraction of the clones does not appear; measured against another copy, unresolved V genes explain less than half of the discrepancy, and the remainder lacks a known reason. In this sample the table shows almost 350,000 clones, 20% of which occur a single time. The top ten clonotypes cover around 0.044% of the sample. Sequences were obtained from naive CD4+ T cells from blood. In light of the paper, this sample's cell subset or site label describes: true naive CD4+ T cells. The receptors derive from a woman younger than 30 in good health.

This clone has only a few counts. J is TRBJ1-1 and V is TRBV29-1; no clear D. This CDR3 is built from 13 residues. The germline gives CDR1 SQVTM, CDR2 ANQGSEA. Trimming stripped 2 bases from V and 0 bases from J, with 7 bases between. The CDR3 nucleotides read TGCAGCGTTGAACGAGAAATGAACACTGAAGCTTTCTTT. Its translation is CSVEREMNTEAFF.

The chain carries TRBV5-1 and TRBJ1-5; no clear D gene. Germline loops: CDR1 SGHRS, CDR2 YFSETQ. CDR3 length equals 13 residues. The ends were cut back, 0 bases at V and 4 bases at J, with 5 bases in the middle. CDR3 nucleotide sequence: TGCGCCAGCAGCTTGGACGGGAATCAGCCCCAGCATTTT. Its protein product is CASSLDGNQPQHF. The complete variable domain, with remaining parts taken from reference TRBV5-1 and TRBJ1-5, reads KAGVTQTPRYLIKTRGQQVTLSCSPISGHRSVSWYQQTPGQGLQFLFEYFSETQRNKGNFPGRFSGRQFSNSRSEMNVSTLELGDSALYLCASSLDGNQPQHFGDGTRLSIL.

The CDR3 DNA reads TGTGCCAGCAGCGAGTCAGGGGGCTACAATGAGCAGTTCTTC. It specifies CASSESGGYNEQFF. V and J are TRBV9 and TRBJ2-1; TRBD1 aligns across 7 bases. V shed 3 bases, J shed 3 bases, and the junction held 3 bases outside the gene matches. The germline V gene encodes CDR1 SGDLS and CDR2 YYNGEE. The CDR3 is 14 residues long. Full variable domain (outside the CDR3, taken from reference TRBV9 and TRBJ2-1): DSGVTQTPKHLITATGQRVTLRCSPRSGDLSVYWYQQSLDQGLQFLIQYYNGEERAKGNILERFSAQQFPDLHSELNLSSLELGDSALYFCASSESGGYNEQFFGPGTRLTVL.

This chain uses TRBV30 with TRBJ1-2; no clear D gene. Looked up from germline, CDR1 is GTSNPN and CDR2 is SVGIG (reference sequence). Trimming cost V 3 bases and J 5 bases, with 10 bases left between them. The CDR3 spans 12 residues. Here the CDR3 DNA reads TGTGCCTGGAGATCCTCAGGTTATGGCTACACCTTC. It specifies CAWRSSGYGYTF.

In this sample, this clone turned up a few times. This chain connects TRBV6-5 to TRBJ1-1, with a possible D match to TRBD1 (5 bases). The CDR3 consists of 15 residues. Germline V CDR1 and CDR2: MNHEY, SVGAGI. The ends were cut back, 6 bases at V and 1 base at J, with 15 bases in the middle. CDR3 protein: CASSMDRGRNTEAFF. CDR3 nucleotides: TGTGCCAGCAGCATGGACCGGGGGAGGAACACTGAAGCTTTCTTT.

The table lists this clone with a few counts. CDR3 region: CAISDVERRNTGELFF. The CDR3, as DNA: TGTGCCATCAGTGATGTGGAGCGGAGGAACACCGGGGAGCTGTTTTTT. V usage is TRBV10-3 and J usage is TRBJ2-2, with a tentative D call TRBD2 (5 bases). The germline V and J ends were trimmed by 3 bases and 1 base, with 12 bases remaining between them. The length of the CDR3 is 16 residues. From germline, CDR1 is ENHRY and CDR2 SYGVKD.

The CDR3 sequence: CASSQDITGGPWSYTF. The CDR3 region has the DNA TGTGCCAGCAGCCAAGATATAACAGGGGGCCCCTGGAGCTACACCTTC. V gene TRBV14 combines with J gene TRBJ1-2; TRBD1 agrees at 9 bases. The ends lost 0 bases at V and 9 bases at J; junction bases unmatched: 11. The CDR3 loop spans 16 amino acids. In germline, CDR1 is SGHDN, CDR2 FVKESK.

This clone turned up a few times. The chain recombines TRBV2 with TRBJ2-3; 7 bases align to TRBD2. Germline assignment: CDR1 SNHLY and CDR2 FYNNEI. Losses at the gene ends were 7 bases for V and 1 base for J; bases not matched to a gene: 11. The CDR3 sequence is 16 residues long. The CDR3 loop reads CASMGGVLAGTDTQYF. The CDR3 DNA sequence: TGTGCCAGCATGGGGGGGGTGCTTGCGGGCACAGATACGCAGTATTTT.

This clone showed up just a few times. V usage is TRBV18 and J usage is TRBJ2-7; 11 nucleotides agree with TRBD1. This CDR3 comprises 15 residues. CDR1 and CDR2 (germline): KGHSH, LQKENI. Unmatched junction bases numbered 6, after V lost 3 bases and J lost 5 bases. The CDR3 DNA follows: TGTGCCAGCTCACCTTATGGACAGGGGGCTAACGAGCAGTACTTC. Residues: CASSPYGQGANEQYF.

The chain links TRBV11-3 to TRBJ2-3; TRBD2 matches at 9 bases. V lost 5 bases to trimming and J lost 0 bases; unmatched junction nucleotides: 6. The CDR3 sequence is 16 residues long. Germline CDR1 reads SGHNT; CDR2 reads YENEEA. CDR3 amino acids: CASSPGTSSSTDTQYF. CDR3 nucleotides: TGTGCCAGCAGCCCCGGGACTAGCTCTAGCACAGATACGCAGTATTTT.

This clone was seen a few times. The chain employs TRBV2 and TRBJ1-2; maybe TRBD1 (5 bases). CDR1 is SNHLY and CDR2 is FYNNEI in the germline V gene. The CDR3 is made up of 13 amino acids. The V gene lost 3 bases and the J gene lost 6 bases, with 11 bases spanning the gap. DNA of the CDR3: TGTGCCAGCAGTGAGGGAGGGGATCATGGCTACACCTTC. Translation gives CASSEGGDHGYTF.

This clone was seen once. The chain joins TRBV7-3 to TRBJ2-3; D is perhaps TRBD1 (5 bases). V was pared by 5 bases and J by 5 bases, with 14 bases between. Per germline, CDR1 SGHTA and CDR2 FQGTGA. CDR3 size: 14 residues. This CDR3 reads CASSPGRAKDTQYF. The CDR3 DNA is TGTGCCAGCAGCCCCGGCAGGGCCAAAGATACGCAGTATTTT.

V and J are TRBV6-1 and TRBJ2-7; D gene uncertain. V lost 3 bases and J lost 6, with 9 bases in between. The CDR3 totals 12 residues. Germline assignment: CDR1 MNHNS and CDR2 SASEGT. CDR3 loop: CASSDRSGEQYF. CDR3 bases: TGTGCCAGCAGTGACAGATCGGGCGAGCAGTACTTC.

CDR3 amino acids: CASSLNTLAGNTGELFF. The DNA of the CDR3 is TGTGCCAGCAGCTTAAATACACTAGCGGGAAACACCGGGGAGCTGTTTTTT. The chain recombines TRBV7-9 with TRBJ2-2; 10 nucleotides align to TRBD2. CDR3 size: 17 residues. J gave up 2 bases and V 2 bases, and 5 bases lay outside the gene matches. The germline V gene has CDR1 SEHNR and CDR2 FQNEAQ (reference sequence).

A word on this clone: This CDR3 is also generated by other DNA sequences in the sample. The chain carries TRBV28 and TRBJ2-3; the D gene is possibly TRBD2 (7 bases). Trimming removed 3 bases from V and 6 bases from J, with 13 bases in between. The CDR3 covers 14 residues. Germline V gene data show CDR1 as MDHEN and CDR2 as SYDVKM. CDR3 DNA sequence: TGTGCCAGCAGTTTCAAGGGGGGGTCGGATACGCAGTATTTT. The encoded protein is CASSFKGGSDTQYF.

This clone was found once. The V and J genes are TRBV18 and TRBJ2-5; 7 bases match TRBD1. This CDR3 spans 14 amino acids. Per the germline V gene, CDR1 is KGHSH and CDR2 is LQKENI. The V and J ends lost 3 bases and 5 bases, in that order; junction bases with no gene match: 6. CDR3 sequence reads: CASSPRQGWETQYF. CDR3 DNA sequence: TGTGCCAGCTCACCGAGACAGGGTTGGGAGACCCAGTACTTC.

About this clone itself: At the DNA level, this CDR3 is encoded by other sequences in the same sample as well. The CDR3 loop reads CASSFGQGNEKLFF. The DNA of the CDR3 is TGTGCCAGCAGCTTTGGACAGGGTAATGAAAAACTGTTTTTT. The chain couples TRBV7-9 to TRBJ1-4, with 8 bases aligning to TRBD1. Trimming at V came to 3 bases and at J to 4 bases, leaving 1 base not matched to a gene. The germline V gene has CDR1 SEHNR and CDR2 FQNEAQ (reference sequence). There are 14 residues in the CDR3.

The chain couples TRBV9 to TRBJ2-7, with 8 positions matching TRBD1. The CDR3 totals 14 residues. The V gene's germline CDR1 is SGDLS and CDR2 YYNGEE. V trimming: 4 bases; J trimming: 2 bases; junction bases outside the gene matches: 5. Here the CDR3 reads CASSPDRDAYEQYF. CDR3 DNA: TGTGCCAGCAGCCCGGACAGGGACGCCTACGAGCAGTACTTC.

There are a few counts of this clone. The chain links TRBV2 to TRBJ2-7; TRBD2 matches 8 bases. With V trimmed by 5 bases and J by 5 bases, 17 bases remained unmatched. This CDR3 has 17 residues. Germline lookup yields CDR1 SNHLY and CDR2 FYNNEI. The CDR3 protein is CASSSNAGLVFRNEQYF. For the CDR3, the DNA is TGTGCCAGCAGTTCCAATGCGGGACTAGTCTTTCGCAACGAGCAGTACTTC. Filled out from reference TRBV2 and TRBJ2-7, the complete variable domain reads EPEVTQTPSHQVTQMGQEVILRCVPISNHLYFYWYRQILGQKVEFLVSFYNNEISEKSEIFDDQFSVERPDGSNFTLKIRSTKLEDSAMYFCASSSNAGLVFRNEQYFGPGTRLTVT.

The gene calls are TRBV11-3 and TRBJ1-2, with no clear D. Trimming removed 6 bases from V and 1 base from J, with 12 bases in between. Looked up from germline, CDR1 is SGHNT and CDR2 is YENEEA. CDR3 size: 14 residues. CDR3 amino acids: CASSSGSGNYGYTF. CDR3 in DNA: TGTGCCAGCAGTTCCGGTAGCGGTAACTATGGCTACACCTTC.

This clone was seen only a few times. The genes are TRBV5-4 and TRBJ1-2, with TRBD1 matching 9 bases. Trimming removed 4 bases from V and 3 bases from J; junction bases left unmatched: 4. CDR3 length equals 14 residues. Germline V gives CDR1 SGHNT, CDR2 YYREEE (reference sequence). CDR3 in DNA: TGTGCCAGCAGCCGGACAGGGGTGGACTATGGCTACACCTTC. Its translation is CASSRTGVDYGYTF.

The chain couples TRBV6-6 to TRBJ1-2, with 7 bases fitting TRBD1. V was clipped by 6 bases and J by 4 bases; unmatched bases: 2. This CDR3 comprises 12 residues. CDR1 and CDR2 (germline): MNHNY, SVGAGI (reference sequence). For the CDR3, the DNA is TGTGCCAGCAGACAGGGGACCTATGGCTACACCTTC. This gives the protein CASRQGTYGYTF.

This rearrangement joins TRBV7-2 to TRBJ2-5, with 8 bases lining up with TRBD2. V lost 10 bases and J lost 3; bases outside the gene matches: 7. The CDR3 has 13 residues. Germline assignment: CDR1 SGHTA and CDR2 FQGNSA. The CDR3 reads CATGGAGEETQYF. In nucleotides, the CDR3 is TGTGCCACCGGGGGGGCCGGAGAAGAGACCCAGTACTTC.

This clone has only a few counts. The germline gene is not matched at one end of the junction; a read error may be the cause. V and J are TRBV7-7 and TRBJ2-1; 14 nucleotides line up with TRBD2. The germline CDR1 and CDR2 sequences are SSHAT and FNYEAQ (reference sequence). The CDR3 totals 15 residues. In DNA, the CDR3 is TGTGCTAGCAGCAAGGGACTAGCGGGAGCAGATGAGCAGTTCTTC. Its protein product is CASSKGLAGADEQFF.

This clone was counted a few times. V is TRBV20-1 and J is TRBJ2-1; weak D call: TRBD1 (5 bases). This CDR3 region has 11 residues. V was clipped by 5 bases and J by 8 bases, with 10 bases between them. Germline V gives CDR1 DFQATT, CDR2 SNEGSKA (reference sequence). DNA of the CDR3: TGCAGTGCTTTCAGGGTTTATGAGCAGTTCTTC. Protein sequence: CSAFRVYEQFF.

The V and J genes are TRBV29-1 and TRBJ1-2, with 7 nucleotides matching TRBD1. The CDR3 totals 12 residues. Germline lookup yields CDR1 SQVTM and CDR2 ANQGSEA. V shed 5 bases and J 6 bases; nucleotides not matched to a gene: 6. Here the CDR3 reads CSVSGGFHGYTF. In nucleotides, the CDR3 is TGCAGCGTTTCAGGGGGATTCCATGGCTACACCTTC. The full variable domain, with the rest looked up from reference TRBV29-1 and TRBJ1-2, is SAVISQKPSRDICQRGTSLTIQCQVDSQVTMMFWYRQQPGQSLTLIATANQGSEATYESGFVIDKFPISRPNLTFSTLTVSNMSPEDSSIYLCSVSGGFHGYTFGSGTRLTVV.

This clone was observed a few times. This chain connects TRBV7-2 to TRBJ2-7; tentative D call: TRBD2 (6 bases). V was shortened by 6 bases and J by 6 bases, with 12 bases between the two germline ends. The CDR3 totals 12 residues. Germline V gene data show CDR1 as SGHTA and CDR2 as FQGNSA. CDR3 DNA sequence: TGTGCCAGCAGTCCACCCGGGGGCGAGCAGTACTTC. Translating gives CASSPPGGEQYF.